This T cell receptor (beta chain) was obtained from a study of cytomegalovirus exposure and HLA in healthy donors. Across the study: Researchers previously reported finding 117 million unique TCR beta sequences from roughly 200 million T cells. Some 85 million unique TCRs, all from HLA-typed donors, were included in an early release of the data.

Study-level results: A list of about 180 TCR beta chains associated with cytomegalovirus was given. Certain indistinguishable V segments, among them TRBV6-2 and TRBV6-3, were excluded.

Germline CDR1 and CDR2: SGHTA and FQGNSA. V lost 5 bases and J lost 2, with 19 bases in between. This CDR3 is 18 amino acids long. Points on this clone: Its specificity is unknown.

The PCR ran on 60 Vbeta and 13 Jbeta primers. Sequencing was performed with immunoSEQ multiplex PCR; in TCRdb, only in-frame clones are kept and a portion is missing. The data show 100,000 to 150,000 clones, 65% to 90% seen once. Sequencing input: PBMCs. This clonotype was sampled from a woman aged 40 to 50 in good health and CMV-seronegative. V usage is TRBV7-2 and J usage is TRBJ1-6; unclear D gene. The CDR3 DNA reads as TGTGCCAGCAGCCCAGAGTTCGGGTCTCTCACCTATAATTCACCCCTCCACTTT. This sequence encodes CASSPEFGSLTYNSPLHF.